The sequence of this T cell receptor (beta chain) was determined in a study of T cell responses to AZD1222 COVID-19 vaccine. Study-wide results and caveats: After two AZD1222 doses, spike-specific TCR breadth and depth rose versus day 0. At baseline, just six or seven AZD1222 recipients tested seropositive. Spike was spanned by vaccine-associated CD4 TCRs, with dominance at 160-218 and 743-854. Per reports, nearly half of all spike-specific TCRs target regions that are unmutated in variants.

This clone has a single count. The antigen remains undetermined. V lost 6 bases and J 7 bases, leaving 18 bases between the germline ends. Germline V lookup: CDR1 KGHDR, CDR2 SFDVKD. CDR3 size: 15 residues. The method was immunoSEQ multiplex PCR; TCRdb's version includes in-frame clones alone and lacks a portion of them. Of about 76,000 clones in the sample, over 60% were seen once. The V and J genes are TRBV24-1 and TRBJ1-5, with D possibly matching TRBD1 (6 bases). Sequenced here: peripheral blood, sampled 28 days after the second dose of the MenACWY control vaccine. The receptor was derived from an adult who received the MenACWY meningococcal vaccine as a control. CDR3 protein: CATSPWGATRQPQHF. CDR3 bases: TGTGCCACCAGTCCGTGGGGGGCCACGAGGCAGCCCCAGCATTTT.